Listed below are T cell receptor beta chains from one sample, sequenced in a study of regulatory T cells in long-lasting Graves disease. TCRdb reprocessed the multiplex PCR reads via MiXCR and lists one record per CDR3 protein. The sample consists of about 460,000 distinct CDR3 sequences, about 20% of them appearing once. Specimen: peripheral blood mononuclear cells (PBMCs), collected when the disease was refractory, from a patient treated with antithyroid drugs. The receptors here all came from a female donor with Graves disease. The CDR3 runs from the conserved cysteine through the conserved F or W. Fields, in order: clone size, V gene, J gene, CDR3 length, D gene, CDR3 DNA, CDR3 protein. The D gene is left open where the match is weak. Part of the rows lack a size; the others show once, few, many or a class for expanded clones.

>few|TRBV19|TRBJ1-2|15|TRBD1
TGTGCCAGTAGCTCCACAGGGGGCGCAGGCTATGGCTACACCTTC
CASSSTGGAGYGYTF
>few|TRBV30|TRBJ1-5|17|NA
TGTGCCTGGAGCCTCGGCGGGCAGAGCCATAGCAATCAGCCCCAGCATTTT
CAWSLGGQSHSNQPQHF
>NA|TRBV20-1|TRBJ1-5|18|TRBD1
TGCAGTGCTAGATCTTGGGGACAGGGGGCATATAGCAATCAGCCCCAGCATTTT
CSARSWGQGAYSNQPQHF
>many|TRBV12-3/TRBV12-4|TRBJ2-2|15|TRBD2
TGTGCCAGCAGTCAGACTAGCGGCAACACCGGGGAGCTGTTTTTT
CASSQTSGNTGELFF
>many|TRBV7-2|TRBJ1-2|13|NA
TGTGCCAGCAGCTCTCCTTCCAGGGGTGGCTACACCTTC
CASSSPSRGGYTF
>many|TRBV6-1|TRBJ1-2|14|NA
TGTGCCAGCAGTGTAGACAGGCAAAACTATGGCTACACCTTC
CASSVDRQNYGYTF
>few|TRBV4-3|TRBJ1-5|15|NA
TGCGCCAGCAGACAAGACCGGGACAGCAATCAGCCCCAGCATTTT
CASRQDRDSNQPQHF
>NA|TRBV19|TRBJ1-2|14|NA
TGTGCCAGTTCTTCCCGACAGGCCAACTATGGCTACACCTTC
CASSSRQANYGYTF
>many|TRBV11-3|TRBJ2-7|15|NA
TGTGCCAGCAGCTTAACACGATCCTTGTCCTACGAGCAGTACTTC
CASSLTRSLSYEQYF
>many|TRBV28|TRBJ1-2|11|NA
TGTGCCGGAGGTGCTAACTATGGCTACACCTTC
CAGGANYGYTF
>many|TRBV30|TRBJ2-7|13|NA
TGTGCCTGGAGCGAATCCGACAACTACGAGCAGTACTTC
CAWSESDNYEQYF
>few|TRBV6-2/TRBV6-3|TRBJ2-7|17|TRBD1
TGTGCCAGCAGTACATCCCGGACAGGCGCCGGTCACTACGAGCAGTACTTC
CASSTSRTGAGHYEQYF
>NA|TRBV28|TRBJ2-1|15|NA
TGTGCCAGCAGCGACGGGACCCCTAATCGGAATGAGCAGTTCTTC
CASSDGTPNRNEQFF
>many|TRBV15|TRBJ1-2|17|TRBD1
TGTGCCACCAGCAGAGAACCGGGACAGGGCGTAAACTATGGCTACACCTTC
CATSREPGQGVNYGYTF
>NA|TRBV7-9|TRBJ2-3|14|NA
TGTGCCAGCAGCTTAGAAGGCCACACAGATACGCAGTATTTT
CASSLEGHTDTQYF
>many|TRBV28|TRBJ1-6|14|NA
TGTGCCAGCAGTTTTATCACAGGAGTTTCACCCCTCCACTTT
CASSFITGVSPLHF
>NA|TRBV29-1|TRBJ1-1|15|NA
TGCAGCGTTGAAGATCTTCCCAGGGCAAGCACTGAAGCTTTCTTT
CSVEDLPRASTEAFF
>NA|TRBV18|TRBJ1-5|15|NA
TGTGCCAGCTCACCACTGACAGGCCAAAATCAGCCCCAGCATTTT
CASSPLTGQNQPQHF
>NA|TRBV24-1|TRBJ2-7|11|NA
TGTGCCACCAGTGATAAAGAAGAGCAGTACTTC
CATSDKEEQYF
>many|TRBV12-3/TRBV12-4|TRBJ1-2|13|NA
TGTGCCAGCAGTTTAAGGGCTAACTATGGCTACACCTTC
CASSLRANYGYTF
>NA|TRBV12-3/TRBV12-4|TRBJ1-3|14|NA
TGTGCCAGCAGGATAGAAACCCAAGGAAACACCATATATTTT
CASRIETQGNTIYF
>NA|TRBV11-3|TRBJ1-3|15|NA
TGTGCCAGCAGCTTACTATCGGACAGAGGAAACACCATATATTTT
CASSLLSDRGNTIYF
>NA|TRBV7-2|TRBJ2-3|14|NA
TGTGCCAGCAGCGTCAGTTTCTTAGCAGATACGCAGTATTTT
CASSVSFLADTQYF
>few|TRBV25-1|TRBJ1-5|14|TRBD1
TGTGCCAGCAGTGCCGGACAGGTCAATCAGCCCCAGCATTTT
CASSAGQVNQPQHF
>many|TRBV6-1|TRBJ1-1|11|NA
TGTGCCAGCACGACGAACACTGAAGCTTTCTTT
CASTTNTEAFF
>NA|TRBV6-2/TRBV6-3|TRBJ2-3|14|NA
TGTGCCAGCAGTTATATTTATCTAGGGGATACGCAGTATTTT
CASSYIYLGDTQYF
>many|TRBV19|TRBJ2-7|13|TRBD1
TGTGCCAGTAGTGCGACAGGGTACCACGAGCAGTACTTC
CASSATGYHEQYF
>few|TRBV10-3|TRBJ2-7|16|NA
TGTGCCATCAGTGAGTCGTGGGGGGCCTTCTCCTACGAGCAGTACTTC
CAISESWGAFSYEQYF
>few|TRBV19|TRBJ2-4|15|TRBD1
TGTGCCAGTAGTATGGGACAGGGCAGTTGGAACATTCAGTACTTC
CASSMGQGSWNIQYF
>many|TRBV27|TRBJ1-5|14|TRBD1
TGTGCCAGCAGTCCGGGACAGGGGGAACAGCCCCAGCATTTT
CASSPGQGEQPQHF
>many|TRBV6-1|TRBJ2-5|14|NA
TGTGCCAGCAGTCCCTGGGGGGGCGTGGAGACCCAGTACTTC
CASSPWGGVETQYF
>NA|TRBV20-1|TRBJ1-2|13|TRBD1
TGCAGTCCCAGGGGGGGACGTATTGATGGCTACACCTTC
CSPRGGRIDGYTF
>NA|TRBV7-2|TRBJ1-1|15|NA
TGTGCCAGCAGCCCGAGATTGGTGGGGTTAACTGAAGCTTTCTTT
CASSPRLVGLTEAFF
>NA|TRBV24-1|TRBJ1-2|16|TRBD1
TGTGCCACCAGTCCAAAGGGACAGGGGGCCGACTATGGCTACACCTTC
CATSPKGQGADYGYTF
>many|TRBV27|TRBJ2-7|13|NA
TGTGCCAGCAGGTCCGTTTCTCAGCGCGAGCAGTACTTC
CASRSVSQREQYF